The 32 T cell receptor beta chains listed next were all sequenced from one sample in a study of T cell responses to AZD1222 COVID-19 vaccine. Generated by immunoSEQ multiplex PCR, the TCRdb table keeps only in-frame clones and is missing some. The sample yields 150,000 to 200,000 clones, 92% seen once. The source material was peripheral blood, sampled 28 days after the second AZD1222 dose. These receptors originate from an adult who received the AZD1222 COVID-19 vaccine.

The chain has TRBV4-1 and TRBJ1-1; D gene ambiguous. Germline CDR1 reads MGHRA; CDR2 reads YSYEKL. CDR3 length: 13 residues. Trimming left V 6 bases short and J 4 bases short, with 12 bases between. The CDR3 spells CASRLRPATEAFF. The CDR3 nucleotides read TGCGCCAGCAGACTTAGACCCGCCACTGAAGCTTTCTTT.

As to this clone: Germline is not matched at one junction end, which may reflect a read error. The rearrangement joins TRBV2 to TRBJ1-1, with D possibly being TRBD1 (6 bases). The CDR3 covers 12 residues. Germline V gene data show CDR1 as SNHLY and CDR2 as FYNNEI. As DNA, the CDR3 is TGTGCCAGCAGTGAAGATCTAGGGGGAGGTCTCTTT. Translating gives CASSEDLGGGLF. Complete variable domain (other parts from reference TRBV2 and TRBJ1-1): EPEVTQTPSHQVTQMGQEVILRCVPISNHLYFYWYRQILGQKVEFLVSFYNNEISEKSEIFDDQFSVERPDGSNFTLKIRSTKLEDSAMYFCASSEDLGGGLFGQGTRLTVV.

The genes are TRBV6-5 and TRBJ1-1; perhaps TRBD1 as D (6 bases). Looked up from germline, CDR1 is MNHEY and CDR2 is SVGAGI. V lost 2 bases to trimming and J lost 1 base, with 14 bases between them. The length of the CDR3 is 16 residues. The CDR3 DNA reads TGTGCCAGCAGTTACATGGTTGGGGGCGGGAACACTGAAGCTTTCTTT. Translated: CASSYMVGGGNTEAFF.

The CDR3 bases are TGTGCCAGCAGCCCAAACACAGCGTACAATGAGCAGTTCTTC. This translates into CASSPNTAYNEQFF. The chain combines TRBV4-2 with TRBJ2-3, with D hard to call. The J call may be incorrect, as the DNA end agrees better with TRBJ2-1. Germline V gene lookup returns CDR1 LGHNA and CDR2 YNFKEQ. This CDR3 spans 14 amino acids.

This clone was observed a single time. The V call is TRBV18, the J call TRBJ2-7, with D possibly TRBD1 on 5 matching bases. The CDR3 has 12 amino acids. Trimming removed 2 bases at V and 6 bases at J, with 8 bases between. The germline gives CDR1 KGHSH, CDR2 LQKENI. CDR3 loop: CASSPGALEQYF. CDR3 bases: TGTGCCAGCTCACCAGGGGCACTCGAGCAGTACTTC.

V is TRBV2 and J is TRBJ2-1, with 9 bases identical to TRBD2. Germline trimming cut 3 bases from V and 0 bases from J; bases unmatched to any gene: 3. The germline V gene encodes CDR1 SNHLY and CDR2 FYNNEI. The CDR3 runs to 16 residues. CDR3 bases: TGTGCCAGCAGTGAGACTAGCGGATTCTCCTACAATGAGCAGTTCTTC. Protein: CASSETSGFSYNEQFF.

Regarding this clone: The germline gene is not matched at one end of the junction; a read error may be the cause. This chain uses TRBV6-5 with TRBJ2-2; TRBD1 or TRBD2 may be the D gene (6 bases each). The CDR3 sequence is 15 residues long. Germline CDR1 reads MNHEY; CDR2 reads SVGAGI. The CDR3, as DNA: TGTGCCAGCAATTACGGGGGCTGGGGCACCGGGGAGCTGTTTTTT. Residues: CASNYGGWGTGELFF.

J is TRBJ2-1 and V is TRBV11-2, with D unresolved. This CDR3 has 15 residues. Trimming stripped 1 base from V and 2 bases from J, with 9 bases between. CDR1 and CDR2 (germline): SGHAT, FQNNGV. The DNA for the CDR3 is TGTGCCAGCAGCTTAGGTGGGTCTCCCTACAATGAGCAGTTCTTC. Amino acids: CASSLGGSPYNEQFF.

The rearrangement uses TRBV9 and TRBJ1-4; D is unclear. CDR1 is SGDLS, CDR2 YYNGEE, per germline. The CDR3 sequence is 14 residues long. Trimming shortened V by 4 bases and J by 7 bases, and 14 bases separated the two germline ends. The chain's CDR3 is CASSSSGRGEKLFF. In DNA form, the CDR3 reads TGTGCCAGCAGCTCGAGCGGTCGTGGTGAAAAACTGTTTTTT. Filled out from reference TRBV9 and TRBJ1-4, the complete variable domain reads DSGVTQTPKHLITATGQRVTLRCSPRSGDLSVYWYQQSLDQGLQFLIQYYNGEERAKGNILERFSAQQFPDLHSELNLSSLELGDSALYFCASSSSGRGEKLFFGSGTQLSVL.

This chain uses TRBV9 with TRBJ1-2; perhaps TRBD1 as D (6 bases). The CDR3 consists of 15 residues. With 3 bases removed from V and 5 bases from J, the gap between germline ends came to 17 bases. Looked up from germline, CDR1 is SGDLS and CDR2 is YYNGEE. Written as DNA, the CDR3 is TGTGCCAGCAGCGGATCTCAGACAGGAATTTATGGCTACACCTTC. It yields the protein CASSGSQTGIYGYTF.

This clone was picked up one time. The chain carries TRBV15 and TRBJ1-4; the D gene is possibly TRBD1 (6 bases). Germline-derived CDR1 and CDR2 are LNHNV and YYDKDF (reference sequence). The CDR3 spans 15 residues. V lost 5 bases and J lost 8, with 18 bases in between. The CDR3 DNA follows: TGTGCCACCAGCCGGACAGAGTATATTGAGGAAAAACTGTTTTTT. Amino acids: CATSRTEYIEEKLFF. The full variable domain, in which reference TRBV15 and TRBJ1-4 provide the parts outside the CDR3, is DAMVIQNPRYQVTQFGKPVTLSCSQTLNHNVMYWYQQKSSQAPKLLFHYYDKDFNNEADTPDNFQSRRPNTSFCFLDIRSPGLGDTAMYLCATSRTEYIEEKLFFGSGTQLSVL.

The table lists this clone with a count of one. The gene calls are TRBV28 and TRBJ1-5; D not resolved. Trimming pared 6 bases from V and 8 bases from J, leaving 23 bases between. The CDR3 runs 16 residues. The germline V gene has CDR1 MDHEN and CDR2 SYDVKM. The CDR3 loop is CASSSRAYPSVEPQHF. The CDR3 DNA sequence: TGTGCCAGCAGCTCGCGGGCTTACCCCAGTGTTGAGCCCCAGCATTTT.

The chain joins TRBV19 to TRBJ1-5, with D possibly TRBD1 on 5 matching bases. Trimming shortened V by 3 bases and J by 5 bases, and 11 bases separated the two germline ends. This CDR3 comprises 14 residues. Germline CDR1 and CDR2: LNHDA and SQIVND (reference sequence). CDR3 DNA sequence: TGTGCCAGTAGTATCAGGGCTGATCATCAGCCCCAGCATTTT. Amino acids: CASSIRADHQPQHF.

The chain combines TRBV18 with TRBJ1-1, with TRBD1 matching over 8 bases. After removal of 6 bases from V and 5 bases from J, the junction contained 8 bases not matched to a gene. Germline-derived CDR1 and CDR2 are KGHSH and LQKENI. The CDR3 extends over 14 amino acids. The chain's CDR3 is CASSQTGEGTEAFF. The CDR3 coding sequence is TGTGCCAGCTCGCAGACAGGGGAAGGGACTGAAGCTTTCTTT.

The count of this clone is one. The chain uses TRBV3-1 (or the pseudogene TRBV3-2) and TRBJ1-5; D perhaps matches TRBD1 (6 bases). There are 16 residues in the CDR3. V was clipped by 0 bases and J by 2 bases, with 11 bases between them. Per the germline V gene, CDR1 is LGHDT and CDR2 is YNNKEL (reference sequence). The CDR3 region is CASSQDGGAGNQPQHF. CDR3 DNA: TGTGCCAGCAGCCAAGATGGGGGGGCCGGCAATCAGCCCCAGCATTTT.

V gene TRBV7-6 combines with J gene TRBJ2-2; D perhaps matches TRBD1 (6 bases). The germline gives CDR1 SGHVS, CDR2 FNYEAQ. The CDR3 runs to 16 residues. V lost 3 bases, J lost 0 bases, and 11 bases lay in between. The CDR3 nucleotides read TGTGCCAGCAGCTTGATGGACAGCTCGAACACCGGGGAGCTGTTTTTT. It is translated as CASSLMDSSNTGELFF.

This rearrangement joins TRBV12-5 to TRBJ1-6; D unclear. The germline gives CDR1 LGHNT, CDR2 FRNRAP. The CDR3 is 18 residues long. The V end lost 0 bases, the J end lost 8 bases, and 20 bases lay between the germline ends. CDR3 in amino acids: CASGLVHSYDAGYSPLHF. Here the CDR3 DNA reads TGTGCTAGTGGTTTGGTCCACTCGTATGATGCGGGGTATTCACCCCTCCACTTT.

The V and J genes are TRBV19 and TRBJ1-1; no definite D call. CDR3 length: 14 residues. Looked up from germline, CDR1 is LNHDA and CDR2 is SQIVND (reference sequence). V dropped 3 bases and J dropped 1 base, with 9 bases sitting between them. The CDR3 reads CASSISGWNTEAFF. The CDR3 DNA reads as TGTGCCAGTAGTATCTCCGGCTGGAACACTGAAGCTTTCTTT.

A single count supports this clone. This chain uses TRBV13 with TRBJ2-1; weak D call: TRBD2 (6 bases). V lost 9 bases and J lost 4, with 19 bases in between. This CDR3 is built from 15 residues. Germline V lookup: CDR1 PRHDT, CDR2 FYEKMQ (reference sequence). The CDR3: CASTGGKGLYNEQFF. The DNA for the CDR3 is TGTGCCAGTACCGGAGGGAAAGGATTGTACAATGAGCAGTTCTTC.

The rearrangement uses TRBV21-1 and TRBJ1-5. TRBV21-1 represents a pseudogene. This CDR3 has 13 residues. As DNA, the CDR3 is TGTGCCAGCAGCGCCGATGACGAACAGCCCCAGCATTTT. Its protein is CASSADDEQPQHF.

The chain recombines TRBV7-2 with TRBJ2-5; D not certain. The CDR3 has 14 residues. With 1 base removed from V and 1 base from J, the gap between germline ends came to 7 bases. Germline assignment: CDR1 SGHTA and CDR2 FQGNSA. CDR3 coding DNA: TGTGCCAGCAGCTTAGATTGGTTCCAAGAGACCCAGTACTTC. This sequence encodes CASSLDWFQETQYF.

The rearrangement uses TRBV4-1 and TRBJ2-3; no reliable D call. This CDR3 region has 13 residues. With 2 bases removed from V and 5 bases from J, the gap between germline ends came to 8 bases. Germline V gives CDR1 MGHRA, CDR2 YSYEKL. The CDR3 region has the DNA TGCGCCAGCAGCCAACCAGACGGAGATACGCAGTATTTT. Encoded protein: CASSQPDGDTQYF.

This chain joins TRBV12-3 or TRBV12-4 and TRBJ1-2; perhaps TRBD1 as D (5 bases). V lost 8 bases, J lost 8 bases, and 9 bases lay in between. The CDR3 runs 10 residues. CDR3: CASGAGGYTF. In DNA form, the CDR3 reads TGTGCCAGCGGGGCCGGGGGCTACACCTTC.

This clone was seen a single time. V gene TRBV28 combines with J gene TRBJ1-2; no clear D. CDR3 length: 11 amino acids. V dropped 3 bases and J dropped 11 bases, with 10 bases sitting between them. The germline CDR1 and CDR2 sequences are MDHEN and SYDVKM. CDR3 residues: CASSFHGDYTF. The CDR3 region has the DNA TGTGCCAGCAGTTTTCACGGAGATTACACCTTC.

As DNA, the CDR3 is TGTGCCAGCTCACTAGGACAAGATAACACCTTC. The encoded protein is CASSLGQDNTF. The chain employs TRBV18 and TRBJ1-2; a weak D match, TRBD1 (5 bases). Between the trimmed V and J ends, which lost 4 bases and 12 bases, there was a span of 12 bases. The CDR3 contains 11 residues. Germline V CDR1 and CDR2: KGHSH, LQKENI.

The gene calls are TRBV7-9 and TRBJ2-2, with D hard to call. The germline V gene encodes CDR1 SEHNR and CDR2 FQNEAQ (reference sequence). The CDR3 runs to 18 residues. V was clipped by 1 base and J by 1 base, with 16 bases between them. CDR3 sequence: CASSLVFLGSLNTGELFF. The CDR3 DNA sequence: TGTGCCAGCAGCTTAGTCTTCTTAGGCAGCCTGAACACCGGGGAGCTGTTTTTT.

The chain links TRBV11-2 to TRBJ2-7, with D tentatively TRBD1 or TRBD2 (6 bases each). The germline gives CDR1 SGHAT, CDR2 FQNNGV. Trimming left V 5 bases short and J 3 bases short, with 14 bases between. This CDR3 spans 14 amino acids. The CDR3 coding sequence is TGTGCCAGCAGCCCTTTGAGGGGGGACTACGAGCAGTACTTC. Translating gives CASSPLRGDYEQYF.

The V gene is TRBV19, the J gene TRBJ2-7; D is unresolved. The CDR3 consists of 12 residues. Germline V gene lookup returns CDR1 LNHDA and CDR2 SQIVND (reference sequence). Trimming left V 5 bases short and J 3 bases short, with 8 bases between. This CDR3 is CASSATGYEQYF. CDR3 sequence (DNA): TGTGCCAGTAGTGCCACCGGCTACGAGCAGTACTTC.

This clone was recorded only once. The chain links TRBV5-1 to TRBJ1-2, with 11 bases lining up with TRBD1. J gave up 4 bases and V 4 bases, and 9 bases lay outside the gene matches. The CDR3 length is 16 residues. CDR1 and CDR2 from the germline V gene are SGHRS and YFSETQ. CDR3 in amino acids: CASSADRGRPGYGYTF. The CDR3 bases are TGCGCCAGCAGCGCGGACAGGGGGCGCCCCGGCTATGGCTACACCTTC.

The rearrangement links TRBV18 to TRBJ1-3; D remains ambiguous. The CDR3 covers 15 residues. Trimming removed 4 bases at V and 0 bases at J, with 10 bases between. Germline lookup yields CDR1 KGHSH and CDR2 LQKENI. Here the CDR3 reads CASSLTYGSGNTIYF. The CDR3 DNA sequence: TGTGCCAGCTCACTTACGTACGGCTCTGGAAACACCATATATTTT.

In its sample, this clone was seen once. J is TRBJ1-2 and V is TRBV12-3 or TRBV12-4; D is unclear. The CDR3 consists of 12 residues. V was trimmed by 7 bases and J by 6 bases, leaving 12 bases between them. CDR3 DNA: TGTGCCAGCACCTTTGGGGAGGATGGCTACACCTTC. Translating gives CASTFGEDGYTF.

The chain combines TRBV5-5 with TRBJ1-6; 8 nucleotides line up with TRBD1. The V segment lost 4 bases and the J segment 6 bases; nucleotides outside the gene matches: 9. The germline V gene has CDR1 SGHKS and CDR2 YYEKEE (reference sequence). The CDR3 covers 16 residues. This chain's CDR3 is CASSQYGQGGNSPLHF. Written as DNA, the CDR3 is TGTGCCAGCAGCCAATATGGACAGGGAGGTAATTCACCCCTCCACTTT.